Listed below are T cell receptor beta chains from one sample, sequenced in a study of identical twins. From the 5' RACE reads, TCRdb called clonotypes with MiXCR, one entry per CDR3 protein. The table lists approximately 620,000 distinct CDR3 sequences, 8.6% of them singletons. These data were also filed under a second study, of yellow fever vaccine responses in identical twins.

Sequencing was done on a sample of PBMCs. The receptors originated from a woman under 30 in good health. CDR3s include the opening cysteine and the closing phenylalanine or tryptophan. The D gene is left open where the match is weak. Rows may omit the clone size; those that give it use once, few, many or a size class.

d_call j_call v_call clone_size cdr3_nt cdr3_aa
- TRBJ2-7 TRBV20-1 - TGCAGCAATATCCGACAGGACAGCTCCTACGAGCAGTACTTC CSNIRQDSSYEQYF
- TRBJ2-7 TRBV9 few TGTGCCAGCAGCGTAGGTCTATCGAGTGGGGTCGAGCAGTACTTC CASSVGLSSGVEQYF
- TRBJ2-7 TRBV20-1 - TGCAGTGCTAGAGATCCTAAGGGTAGCTCCTACGAGCAGTACTTC CSARDPKGSSYEQYF
- TRBJ2-2 TRBV7-2 few TGTGCCAGCAGCTTACAGCGAAACACCGGGGAGCTGTTTTTT CASSLQRNTGELFF
TRBD1 TRBJ2-7 TRBV29-1 - TGCAGCGTTGTTGGCGGGACAGGGTTTTCCTACGAGCAGTACTTC CSVVGGTGFSYEQYF
- TRBJ1-2 TRBV5-6 few TGTGCCAGCAGCTTGGGACAGGCGTTTGGCTACACCTTC CASSLGQAFGYTF
TRBD2 TRBJ2-4 TRBV20-1 - TGCAGTGCTAGACCGGGACTAGCGGGAGAGATAGCCAAAAACATTCAGTACTTC CSARPGLAGEIAKNIQYF
TRBD2 TRBJ2-7 TRBV6-2/TRBV6-3 few TGTGCCAGCACCCCGGGACTAGTAAACGGATTGCAGTACTTC CASTPGLVNGLQYF
- TRBJ2-7 TRBV3-1 - TGTGCCAGCAGCCCAGAGACAGGAGCCCCCTCCTACGAGCAGTACTTC CASSPETGAPSYEQYF
- TRBJ1-5 TRBV7-2 many TGTGCCAGCAGCTTATCGGGGGGCAATCAGCCCCAGCATTTT CASSLSGGNQPQHF
TRBD2 TRBJ2-3 TRBV20-1 - TGCAGTGCTGAGCGGGGGGGGACTAGCACAGATACGCAGTATTTT CSAERGGTSTDTQYF
- TRBJ1-4 TRBV27 - TGTGCCAGCAGTTTAAGTCGCCCGGCTGGGGAAAAACTGTTTTTT CASSLSRPAGEKLFF
- TRBJ2-3 TRBV6-5 - TGTGCCAGCAGTTACTCGACTCCGGGTTGGGGCACAGATACGCAGTATTTT CASSYSTPGWGTDTQYF
- TRBJ2-7 TRBV7-6 - TGTGCCAGCAGCTCACAAAAGGACAGCTACGAGCAGTACTTC CASSSQKDSYEQYF
TRBD2 TRBJ2-1 TRBV15 few TGTGCCACCAGCGAGCGGGGCGAATACAATGAGCAGTTCTTC CATSERGEYNEQFF
- TRBJ1-1 TRBV6-1 few TGTGCCAGCCACTACCGGGCGGGGCAGCTCACAAGGGTCCCTGAAGCTTTCTTT CASHYRAGQLTRVPEAFF
- TRBJ1-6 TRBV6-4 many TGTGCCAGCAGTGAAGGGGGGAATTCACCCCTCCACTTT CASSEGGNSPLHF
TRBD2 TRBJ2-5 TRBV14 few TGTGCCAGCAGCCAATCTAGCGGGAGGTCTGAGACCCAGTACTTC CASSQSSGRSETQYF
TRBD2 TRBJ2-3 TRBV3-1 - TGTGCCAGCAGCCAAGATCTTGTCCGGTCTAGCGGGGGACTATCCACAGATACGCAGTATTTT CASSQDLVRSSGGLSTDTQYF
- TRBJ2-3 TRBV20-1 - TGCTTTGCTAGACCCTGGACGGCTAGCACAGATACGCAGTATTTT CFARPWTASTDTQYF
TRBD1 TRBJ1-1 TRBV6-1 - TGTGCCAGCAGTGCCCTCGGACAGGGCAGTACTGAAGCTTTCTTT CASSALGQGSTEAFF
TRBD1 TRBJ2-7 TRBV28 - TGTGCCAGCATTAATGGACAGGGAAACTACGAGCAGTACTTC CASINGQGNYEQYF
TRBD2 TRBJ2-1 TRBV7-8 many TGTGCCAGCAGCTTACGCCTAGCGGGACTACACAATGAGCAGTTCTTC CASSLRLAGLHNEQFF
TRBD1 TRBJ1-6 TRBV28 - TGTGCCAGCAGGGTTTCAACCGGGACAGGGGGCGGGAATTCACCCCTCCACTTT CASRVSTGTGGGNSPLHF
- TRBJ2-5 TRBV3-1 many TGTGCCAGCAGCTCCGGGACCCCCGAGACCCAGTACTTC CASSSGTPETQYF
- TRBJ2-7 TRBV12-3/TRBV12-4 - TGTGCCAGCAGGGAAAGGGTGGGCGGCTACGAGCAGTACTTC CASRERVGGYEQYF
- TRBJ2-5 TRBV7-9 - TGTGCCAGCAGCTCCTCAGACAGGCCCCAAGAGACCCAGTACTTC CASSSSDRPQETQYF
- TRBJ2-7 TRBV24-1 - TGTGCCACCAGTGAGGGCCAGGACTACGAGCAGTACTTC CATSEGQDYEQYF
- TRBJ2-2 TRBV6-5 many TGTGCCAGCAGTTTGACCGGAGCGAGTTTGAACACCGGGGAGCTGTTTTTT CASSLTGASLNTGELFF
- TRBJ2-1 TRBV20-1 - TGCAGTGCCAGCGCGCAGTCAGGGGAATGGAATGAGCAGTTCTTC CSASAQSGEWNEQFF
- TRBJ2-3 TRBV7-9 - TGTGCCAGCAGCTTAGAGTACCGCCCTTCAGATACGCAGTATTTT CASSLEYRPSDTQYF
TRBD1 TRBJ1-1 TRBV7-9 - TGTGCCAGCAGCTTAGGCGGAAGACGACAGGGCCTGTGGGGAGCTTTCTTT CASSLGGRRQGLWGAFF
- TRBJ2-3 TRBV19 few TGTGCCAGTAGAGTGACGGGGGCTAGCACAGATACGCAGTATTTT CASRVTGASTDTQYF
- TRBJ1-2 TRBV12-3/TRBV12-4 many TGTGCCAGCAGTTTAGGGGTCCCCTATGGCTACACCTTC CASSLGVPYGYTF
TRBD2 TRBJ2-3 TRBV29-1 few TGCAGCGTCGACAGCCCGGGGGTAGCGGGTACAGATACGCAGTATTTT CSVDSPGVAGTDTQYF
- TRBJ1-2 TRBV12-3/TRBV12-4 - TGTGCCAGCAGTCAGACTGATAACTATGGCTACACCTTC CASSQTDNYGYTF
- TRBJ2-5 TRBV5-1 few TGCGCCAGCAGCTTGCGGTACCAAGAGACCCAGTACTTC CASSLRYQETQYF
TRBD2 TRBJ2-2 TRBV7-8 many TGTGCCAGCAGCCTAGGACTAGCCAAGGGCAACACCGGGGAGCTGTTTTTT CASSLGLAKGNTGELFF
TRBD2 TRBJ2-1 TRBV28 - TGTGCCAGCAGCCCACCTAGCGGGAGGATGAATGAGCAGTTCTTC CASSPPSGRMNEQFF
- TRBJ1-1 TRBV7-9 - TGTGCCAGCAGCTTTACGGGGTTGAGCACTGAAGCTTTCTTT CASSFTGLSTEAFF
TRBD1 TRBJ2-1 TRBV6-5 few TGTGCCAGCAGTGACTCAGACAGGGTGTCCTACAATGAGCAGTTCTTC CASSDSDRVSYNEQFF
- TRBJ2-3 TRBV5-1 few TGCGCCAGCAGCTTGGATGTGGACTCCCCAGATACGCAGTATTTT CASSLDVDSPDTQYF
TRBD1 TRBJ2-7 TRBV12-3/TRBV12-4 many TGTGCCAGCAGTTCTCCCCCTGACGGACAGGGTGTGCGGTACGAGCAGTACTTC CASSSPPDGQGVRYEQYF
- TRBJ2-7 TRBV2 few TGTGCCAGCAGTGAGAAAGATCTAGCTTATGTCCACGAGCAGTACTTC CASSEKDLAYVHEQYF
TRBD1 TRBJ2-7 TRBV2 few TGTGCCAGCAGTTTCGAAACAGGACAGGTCTTCACCTACGAGCAGTACTTC CASSFETGQVFTYEQYF
- TRBJ2-2 TRBV6-4 many TGTGCCAGCAGTGAGTCGGACACCGGGGAGCTGTTTTTT CASSESDTGELFF
TRBD2 TRBJ2-7 TRBV15 - TGTGCCACCAGCAGACAGGGACTAGCGGGGGGATGGGACGAGCAGTACTTC CATSRQGLAGGWDEQYF
- TRBJ2-3 TRBV29-1 many TGCAGCGCCCAGTATGGGGGGATCACAGATACGCAGTATTTT CSAQYGGITDTQYF
TRBD1 TRBJ1-6 TRBV2 many TGTGCCAGCAGAGAATTAGGGACAGTCGGAGGTTCACCCCTCCACTTT CASRELGTVGGSPLHF
TRBD1 TRBJ2-7 TRBV7-9 - TGTGCCAGCAGCTTAACCCAGGGGGCAGGCGAGCAGTACTTC CASSLTQGAGEQYF
- TRBJ2-1 TRBV5-1 many TGCGCCAGCAGGGACAAAAAGAATGAGCAGTTCTTC CASRDKKNEQFF
- TRBJ2-7 TRBV20-1 many TGCAGTGCTAGAGCAGAGGCGGACTACGAGCAGTACTTC CSARAEADYEQYF
TRBD2 TRBJ2-5 TRBV7-8 few TGTGCCAGCAGCTCTCTAGCGGGGGCTAAAGAGACCCAGTACTTC CASSSLAGAKETQYF
- TRBJ1-1 TRBV5-1 few TGCGCCAGCAGCTTGGTGACGGAGAACACTGAAGCTTTCTTT CASSLVTENTEAFF
- TRBJ1-2 TRBV29-1 - TGCAGCGTTGAACCTAACTATGGCTACACCTTC CSVEPNYGYTF
- TRBJ1-4 TRBV10-3 many TGTGCCATCAGTGACGCCACAGCCGCAACTAATGAAAAACTGTTTTTT CAISDATAATNEKLFF
- TRBJ2-5 TRBV7-6 few TGTGCCAGCAGCTTAGTTGTCGACGGGGAGACCCAGTACTTC CASSLVVDGETQYF
- TRBJ2-7 TRBV6-2/TRBV6-3 few TGTGCCAGCGCCCGACAGGAAATTTCCTACGAGCAGTACTTC CASARQEISYEQYF
- TRBJ2-1 TRBV21-1 - TGTGCCAGCAGCAGGCAGGGCAGGGGGCTTGGTGAGCAGTTCTTC CASSRQGRGLGEQFF
- TRBJ2-3 TRBV20-1 few TGCAGTGCTAAGACCGACATGCGGTTCACAGATACGCAGTATTTT CSAKTDMRFTDTQYF